This TCR beta chain is from a study of OX40 agonist ivuxolimab in advanced cancers. Points from the study as a whole: Fewer expanded clones were found on average in CD4+ than in CD8+ T cells.

Some clones are missing from TCRdb's copy, which holds only in-frame ones; the method was immunoSEQ multiplex PCR. The table has approximately 13,000 clones, around four fifths seen once. This CDR3 spans 13 amino acids. V was trimmed by 0 bases and J by 7 bases, leaving 12 bases between them. Looked up from germline, CDR1 is GTSNPN and CDR2 is SVGIG (reference sequence). About this clone: The antigen is unknown.

This sequence originates from an adult with an advanced solid tumor such as melanoma, head and neck, liver or kidney cancer. Sequenced material: CD4+ or CD8+ T cells sorted from blood, taken in a trial of the OX40 agonist ivuxolimab. The chain employs TRBV30 and TRBJ1-1; the D gene is possibly TRBD1 (5 bases). CDR3 bases: TGTGCCTGGAGTGTAATGGGGGGAGATGAAGCTTTCTTT. It is translated as CAWSVMGGDEAFF.